The entry below describes one TCR beta chain. This record comes from a study of blood T cell repertoires in COVID-19. Study background: PBMCs, B-cell-depleted T cells, or T cells provided the cDNA or gDNA that made up the material.

As processed by the authors: Amplification of reference gene primers was used by the study to estimate nucleated cell counts. Sequencing was performed with immunoSEQ multiplex PCR; in TCRdb, only in-frame clones are kept and a portion is missing. For V, J and clone size, that table is used; D and trimming come from the DNA. The repertoire includes around 100,000 clones, about 87% of them detected once, and less than 20% sits in the top ten. CDR3 length equals 14 residues. Germline-derived CDR1 and CDR2 are SGHRS and YFSETQ. V was pared by 3 bases and J by 4 bases, with 4 bases of the junction left unmatched.

This clonotype was sampled from a human donor in a cohort sampled during active COVID-19. This chain connects TRBV5-1 to TRBJ1-2, with 9 bases that match TRBD1. Material for sequencing was peripheral blood. CDR3 sequence reads: CASSSDRGVYGYTF. In DNA, the CDR3 is TGCGCCAGCAGCTCGGACAGGGGAGTCTATGGCTACACCTTC. The full variable domain, in which reference TRBV5-1 and TRBJ1-2 provide the parts outside the CDR3, is KAGVTQTPRYLIKTRGQQVTLSCSPISGHRSVSWYQQTPGQGLQFLFEYFSETQRNKGNFPGRFSGRQFSNSRSEMNVSTLELGDSALYLCASSSDRGVYGYTFGSGTRLTVV.